Following are 17 T cell receptor beta chains from one sample sequenced in a study of CD8+ T cells in alopecia areata. Investigators isolated RNA and reverse transcribed it into cDNA to act as the sequencing template. Measured with immunoSEQ multiplex PCR; TCRdb has only the in-frame clones, and not every one. The data hold around 150,000 clones, with approximately 65% observed a single time. Sequencing was done on a sample of CD8+ T cells sorted from blood. The origin of the receptors is a human donor in good health.

The V gene is TRBV5-4, the J gene TRBJ2-7; D gene uncertain. Germline CDR1 SGHNT, CDR2 YYREEE (reference sequence). The V gene lost 2 bases and the J gene lost 1 base, with 7 bases spanning the gap. The CDR3 covers 13 residues. The CDR3 here is CASSFLSSYEQYF. CDR3 bases: TGTGCCAGCAGCTTCCTGTCGTCCTACGAGCAGTACTTC.

V and J are TRBV29-1 and TRBJ2-3, with D perhaps matching TRBD1 or TRBD2 (5 bases each). Germline assignment: CDR1 SQVTM and CDR2 ANQGSEA. The ends were cut back, 5 bases at V and 6 bases at J, with 18 bases in the middle. This CDR3 has 14 residues. The CDR3, as DNA: TGCAGCGTTCCCCCCGGGGCGGGTTGGGATACGCAGTATTTT. The encoded protein is CSVPPGAGWDTQYF.

The J gene is TRBJ1-5, the V gene TRBV30, with 8 bases matching TRBD1. The CDR3 length is 15 residues. CDR1 GTSNPN and CDR2 SVGIG come from the germline V gene (reference sequence). Trimming removed 1 base from V and 3 bases from J; junction bases left unmatched: 5. The CDR3 sequence: CAWSDPDRANQPQHF. DNA for the CDR3: TGTGCCTGGAGTGACCCGGACAGGGCCAATCAGCCCCAGCATTTT.

In this sample, this clone turned up a few times. The chain is built from TRBV29-1 and TRBJ2-1; D gene uncertain. The length of the CDR3 is 12 residues. CDR1 and CDR2 (germline): SQVTM, ANQGSEA. Trimming left V 0 bases short and J 8 bases short, with 8 bases between. CDR3 amino acids: CSVEDRRDEQFF. CDR3 nucleotides: TGCAGCGTTGAAGATCGACGGGATGAGCAGTTCTTC.

The chain joins TRBV29-1 to TRBJ1-2; 9 nucleotides line up with TRBD1. Per germline, CDR1 SQVTM and CDR2 ANQGSEA. After removal of 6 bases from V and 5 bases from J, the junction contained 13 bases not matched to a gene. There are 15 residues in the CDR3. CDR3 sequence: CSVDSRDRVLYGYTF. The CDR3 DNA reads TGCAGCGTCGACTCCCGGGACAGGGTCCTATATGGCTACACCTTC.

This clone was recorded once. The genes are TRBV7-8 and TRBJ2-2, with TRBD2 matching 7 bases. The J segment lost 5 bases and the V segment lost 3 bases, leaving 12 bases of the junction unmatched. CDR3 length: 17 residues. Germline V CDR1 and CDR2: SGHVS, FQNEAQ. For the CDR3, the DNA is TGTGCCAGCAGCTTGGGGGGGATGACAGAAGGAACCGGGGAGCTGTTTTTT. The encoded protein is CASSLGGMTEGTGELFF. The entire variable domain, with the rest obtained from reference TRBV7-8 and TRBJ2-2, is as follows: GAGVSQSPRYKVAKRGQDVALRCDPISGHVSLFWYQQALGQGPEFLTYFQNEAQLDKSGLPSDRFFAERPEGSVSTLKIQRTQQEDSAVYLCASSLGGMTEGTGELFFGEGSRLTVL.

V usage is TRBV6-5 and J usage is TRBJ1-1; a weak D match, TRBD1 (5 bases). CDR1 and CDR2 (germline): MNHEY, SVGAGI. There are 14 residues in the CDR3. V was cut by 0 bases and J by 4 bases, with 9 bases left in between. CDR3 in DNA: TGTGCCAGCAGTTACTCGAGTGGGGGCACTGAAGCTTTCTTT. Its translation: CASSYSSGGTEAFF.

This clone has only one observation. The CDR3 DNA reads as TGTGCCAGCAGCCAAGGGGACAACTATGGCTACACCTTC. It yields the protein CASSQGDNYGYTF. This chain connects TRBV7-9 to TRBJ1-2, with D possibly TRBD1 on 5 matching bases. The ends were cut back, 5 bases at V and 2 bases at J, with 9 bases in the middle. The CDR3 is 13 residues long. Germline CDR1 reads SEHNR; CDR2 reads FQNEAQ (reference sequence).

This clone was seen only once. The rearrangement links TRBV7-8 to TRBJ2-7; D is undetermined. Germline CDR1 is SGHVS and CDR2 is FQNEAQ. This CDR3 is 16 amino acids long. Trimming stripped 1 base from V and 7 bases from J, with 20 bases between. DNA for the CDR3: TGTGCCAGCAGCTTAGGATATTTGAAGTACCCCCGTGAGCAGTACTTC. This encodes CASSLGYLKYPREQYF.

V gene TRBV29-1 combines with J gene TRBJ2-1; D unresolved. V was clipped by 5 bases and J by 4 bases, with 12 bases between them. The CDR3 length is 13 residues. CDR1 is SQVTM, CDR2 ANQGSEA, per germline. CDR3 sequence: CSVPENGYNEQFF. The CDR3, as DNA: TGCAGCGTTCCGGAAAATGGGTACAATGAGCAGTTCTTC.

The genes are TRBV27 and TRBJ1-2; D is possibly TRBD1 (6 bases). Germline V CDR1 and CDR2: MNHEY, SMNVEV (reference sequence). V lost 5 bases and J 6 bases, leaving 19 bases between the germline ends. CDR3 length: 15 amino acids. The DNA for the CDR3 is TGTGCCAGCAGTGAGGGTGACAAAAGGGGGAATGGCTACACCTTC. This sequence encodes CASSEGDKRGNGYTF.

The rearrangement joins TRBV7-4 to TRBJ1-2; no clear D gene. The V end lost 4 bases, the J end lost 6 bases, and 15 bases lay between the germline ends. The V gene's germline CDR1 is SGHVT and CDR2 SQSDAQ. The CDR3 extends over 14 amino acids. The CDR3 is CASSSPRHVDGYTF. Written as DNA, the CDR3 is TGTGCCAGCAGCTCACCCAGACATGTAGATGGCTACACCTTC.

V gene TRBV29-1 combines with J gene TRBJ2-1, with TRBD1 matching over 11 bases. From germline, CDR1 is SQVTM and CDR2 ANQGSEA. With V trimmed by 5 bases and J by 5 bases, 20 bases remained unmatched. The CDR3 length is 19 residues. This CDR3 is CSVPGQGAIAGAINNEQFF. The CDR3 DNA reads TGCAGCGTTCCCGGACAGGGGGCCATAGCGGGAGCGATAAACAATGAGCAGTTCTTC.

The CDR3 DNA reads as TGCAGCGTTGAAAGACAGGGGATCAATCAGCCCCAGCATTTT. Protein sequence: CSVERQGINQPQHF. This chain uses TRBV29-1 with TRBJ1-5, with 8 bases that match TRBD1. CDR3 length: 14 residues. The ends lost 2 bases at V and 3 bases at J; junction bases unmatched: 3. CDR1 is SQVTM, CDR2 ANQGSEA, per germline.

This clone was counted between two and nine times. The CDR3 protein is CSVESRSGTEYNEQFF. DNA of the CDR3: TGCAGCGTTGAAAGCCGTTCCGGGACAGAATACAATGAGCAGTTCTTC. The chain is built from TRBV29-1 and TRBJ2-1; TRBD1 aligns across 7 bases. The germline CDR1 and CDR2 sequences are SQVTM and ANQGSEA. J lost 4 bases, V lost 2 bases, and 11 bases had no gene match. The CDR3 extends over 16 amino acids.

The chain combines TRBV6-5 with TRBJ2-1; unclear D gene. Trimming took 5 bases from V and 1 from J, leaving 9 bases between them. This CDR3 has 14 residues. Germline CDR1 reads MNHEY; CDR2 reads SVGAGI. The CDR3 DNA reads TGTGCCAGCAGTCCACCTTCATCCTACAATGAGCAGTTCTTC. Translating it yields CASSPPSSYNEQFF.

The CDR3 nucleotides read TGCAGCGTTGAAAGGGAAAGGAACACTGAAGCTTTCTTT. This codes for CSVERERNTEAFF. This rearrangement joins TRBV29-1 to TRBJ1-1, with D hard to call. CDR1 and CDR2 from the germline V gene are SQVTM and ANQGSEA. Trimming took off 2 bases at V and 1 base at J, with 8 bases between the two ends. The CDR3 runs to 13 residues.